Here is one T cell receptor beta chain with its context. This clonotype was seen more than once but under ten times. Its antigen is currently not known. Base qualities are missing; no much larger clone stands one base away. These data belong to a study of identical twins' blood T cells (dated by TCRdb to 2013 to 2014). Regarding the study in general: The approximately 12 libraries, six for the alpha chain and six for the beta chain, yielded 45 million to 55 million Illumina reads in total. To assess how genetics influences repertoire formation, the study used next-generation sequencing to compare the TCR alpha and beta chain repertoires of three pairs of monozygous twins. Overall study outcomes, separate from this receptor: Environmental influences could not be excluded as an explanation for twin similarity, since twins were reared together. V gene usage, even among non-selected out-of-frame TCRbeta clonotypes, was reported to be markedly more similar within twin pairs than between unrelated donors. The number of shared CDR3 clonotypes between two donors was mainly determined by the product of their cloneset sizes, and twins did not clearly deviate from this trend. Among the most abundant TCRbeta clonotypes, each donor shared more CDR3 sequences with her twin than with unrelated donors. Independent studies were stated to be required to validate the proposed role of the TCRalpha J segment in MHC recognition during thymic selection.

V is reduced by 0 bases and J by 8 bases, leaving a spacing of 13 bases between them. The CDR3 holds 15 amino acids from the cysteine to the phenylalanine. Solely the CDR3 DNA is kept, with 45 bases framed from the first base. The CDR1 and CDR2 encoded by the germline V gene are SGHAT and FQNNGV. Donors were six healthy women forming three monozygous twin pairs. Each of the three twin pairs had been raised together, and the twins in each pair were thought likely to have encountered the same infectious agents and vaccines. TCR cDNA libraries were prepared from RNA that had been isolated from peripheral blood mononuclear cells. The library was built by means of 5' RACE. Sequenced on an Illumina Genome Analyzer IIx. RNA-based TCR cDNA libraries were prepared by a previously described protocol with several modifications. To prevent cross-contamination, sample-specific barcodes were added to both ends of each TCR cDNA library during cDNA synthesis and amplification. As for the original processing: Each individual had between about 95,000 and nearly 550,000 identified clonotypes, and each library contained 2.2 to 3.6 million CDR3-containing reads. Reads carrying improper barcode index combinations were removed, after which the MiTCR software was used to build a cloneset for each library. While assembling CDR3 clonotypes, MiTCR filtered or rescued low-quality reads and corrected PCR and sequencing errors. Artificial out-of-frame clonotypes were mapped to in-frame sequences, with one indel allowed in the CDR3, and then removed. V and J gene usage similarity between donors was measured as Jensen-Shannon divergence divided by mean entropy. TCRdb trimmed the raw reads at Q25, called clones with MiXCR and kept productive beta chains. Duplicate CDR3 protein sequences are folded into a single record with the most common DNA and genes. The V and J calls were determined by TCRdb, not by the authors. Here the sample has a few hundred thousand distinct CDR3 sequences; 28% occur a single time. About 6% of the sample rests with the top ten.

The sequence derives from a woman between 18 and 50 years old in good health. The chain couples TRBV11-2 to TRBJ1-4; the D segment cannot be called with confidence. The sequenced material came from PBMCs. The CDR3 protein sequence reads: CASSLEGFGGEKLFF. The nucleotides read TGTGCCAGCAGCTTAGAGGGCTTCGGAGGGGAAAAACTGTTTTTT.